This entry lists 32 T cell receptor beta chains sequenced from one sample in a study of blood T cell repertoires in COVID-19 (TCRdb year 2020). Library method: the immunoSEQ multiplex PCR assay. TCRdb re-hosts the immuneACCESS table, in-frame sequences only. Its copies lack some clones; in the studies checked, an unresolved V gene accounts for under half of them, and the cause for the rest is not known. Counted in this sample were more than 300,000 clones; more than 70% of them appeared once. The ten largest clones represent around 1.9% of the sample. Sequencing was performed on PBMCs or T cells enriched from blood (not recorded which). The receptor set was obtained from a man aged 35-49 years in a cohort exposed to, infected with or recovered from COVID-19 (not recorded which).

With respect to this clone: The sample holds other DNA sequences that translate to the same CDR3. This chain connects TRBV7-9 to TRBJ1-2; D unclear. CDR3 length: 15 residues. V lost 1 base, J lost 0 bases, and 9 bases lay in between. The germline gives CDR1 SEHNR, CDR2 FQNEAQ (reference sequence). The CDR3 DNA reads TGTGCCAGCAGCTTAGGCTCCGGAGCTAACTATGGCTACACCTTC. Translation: CASSLGSGANYGYTF.

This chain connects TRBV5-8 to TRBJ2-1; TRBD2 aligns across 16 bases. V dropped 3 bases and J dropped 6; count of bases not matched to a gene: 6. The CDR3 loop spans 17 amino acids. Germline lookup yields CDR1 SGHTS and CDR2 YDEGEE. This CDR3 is CASSSGLAGGPFNEQFF. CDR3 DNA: TGTGCCAGCAGCTCGGGACTAGCGGGAGGGCCCTTCAATGAGCAGTTCTTC.

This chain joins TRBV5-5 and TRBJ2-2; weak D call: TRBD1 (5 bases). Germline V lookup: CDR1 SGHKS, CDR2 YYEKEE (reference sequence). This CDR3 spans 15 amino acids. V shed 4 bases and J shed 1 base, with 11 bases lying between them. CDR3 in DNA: TGTGCCAGCAGCGCCGTTACAGGGAACACCGGGGAGCTGTTTTTT. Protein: CASSAVTGNTGELFF.

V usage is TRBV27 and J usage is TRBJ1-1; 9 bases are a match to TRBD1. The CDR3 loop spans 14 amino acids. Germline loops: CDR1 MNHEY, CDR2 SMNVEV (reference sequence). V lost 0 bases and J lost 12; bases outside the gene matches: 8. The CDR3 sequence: CASSLSYRDRETFF. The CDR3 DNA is TGTGCCAGCAGTTTATCCTATCGGGACAGGGAGACTTTCTTT.

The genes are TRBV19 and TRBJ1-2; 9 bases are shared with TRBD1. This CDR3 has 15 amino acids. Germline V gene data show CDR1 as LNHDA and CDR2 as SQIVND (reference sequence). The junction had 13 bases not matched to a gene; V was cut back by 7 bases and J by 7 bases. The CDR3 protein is CASISNRGRFSGYTF. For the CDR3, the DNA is TGTGCCAGTATCTCTAACAGGGGGCGATTTAGTGGCTACACCTTC.

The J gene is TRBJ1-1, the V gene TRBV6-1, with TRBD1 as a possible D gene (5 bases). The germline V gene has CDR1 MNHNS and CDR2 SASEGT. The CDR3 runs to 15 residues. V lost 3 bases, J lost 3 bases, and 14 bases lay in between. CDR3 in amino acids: CASSDGARMYTEAFF. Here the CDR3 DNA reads TGTGCCAGCAGTGATGGGGCCCGTATGTACACTGAAGCTTTCTTT.

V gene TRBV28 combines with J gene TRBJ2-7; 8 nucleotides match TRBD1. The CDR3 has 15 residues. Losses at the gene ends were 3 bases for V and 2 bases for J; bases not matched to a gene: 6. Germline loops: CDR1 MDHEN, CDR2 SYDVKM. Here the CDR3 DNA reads TGTGCCAGCAGTTTCTCTGACAGGGGAGCCTACGAGCAGTACTTC. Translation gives CASSFSDRGAYEQYF.

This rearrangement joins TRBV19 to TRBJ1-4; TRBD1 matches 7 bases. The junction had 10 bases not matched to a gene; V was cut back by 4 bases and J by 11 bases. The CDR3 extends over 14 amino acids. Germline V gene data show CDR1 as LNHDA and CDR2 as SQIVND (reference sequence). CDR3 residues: CASSNLQGIGKLFF. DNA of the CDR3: TGTGCCAGTAGTAATCTACAGGGGATAGGGAAACTGTTTTTT.

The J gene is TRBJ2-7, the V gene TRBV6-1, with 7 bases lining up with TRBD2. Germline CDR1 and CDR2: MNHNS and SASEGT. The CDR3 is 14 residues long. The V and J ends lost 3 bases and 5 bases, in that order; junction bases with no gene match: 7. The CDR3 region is CASSDGGRVHEQYF. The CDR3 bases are TGTGCCAGCAGTGATGGTGGGAGGGTCCACGAGCAGTACTTC.

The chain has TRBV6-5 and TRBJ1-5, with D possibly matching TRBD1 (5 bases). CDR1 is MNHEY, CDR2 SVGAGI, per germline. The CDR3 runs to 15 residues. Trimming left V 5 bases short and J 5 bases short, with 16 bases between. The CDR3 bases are TGTGCCAGCAGTCCTGGGGGGGGATATGATCAGCCCCAGCATTTT. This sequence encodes CASSPGGGYDQPQHF.

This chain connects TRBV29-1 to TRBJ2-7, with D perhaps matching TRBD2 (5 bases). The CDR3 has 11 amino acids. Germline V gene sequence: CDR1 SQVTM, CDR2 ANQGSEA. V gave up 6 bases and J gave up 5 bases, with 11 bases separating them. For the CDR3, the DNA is TGCAGCGTGAACCGGGGTCACGAGCAGTACTTC. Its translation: CSVNRGHEQYF.

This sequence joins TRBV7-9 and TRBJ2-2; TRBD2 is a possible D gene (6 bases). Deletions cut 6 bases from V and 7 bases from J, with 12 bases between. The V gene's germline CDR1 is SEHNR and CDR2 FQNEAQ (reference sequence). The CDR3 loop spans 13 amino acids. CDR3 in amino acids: CASRSSAGGELFF. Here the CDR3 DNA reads TGTGCCAGCAGGTCTAGCGCGGGCGGGGAGCTGTTTTTT.

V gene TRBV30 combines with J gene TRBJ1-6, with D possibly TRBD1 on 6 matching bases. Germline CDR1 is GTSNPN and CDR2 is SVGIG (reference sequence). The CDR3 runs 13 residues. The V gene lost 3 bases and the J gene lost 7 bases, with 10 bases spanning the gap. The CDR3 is CAWSGQQNSPLHF. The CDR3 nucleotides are TGTGCCTGGAGCGGACAGCAGAATTCACCCCTCCACTTT.

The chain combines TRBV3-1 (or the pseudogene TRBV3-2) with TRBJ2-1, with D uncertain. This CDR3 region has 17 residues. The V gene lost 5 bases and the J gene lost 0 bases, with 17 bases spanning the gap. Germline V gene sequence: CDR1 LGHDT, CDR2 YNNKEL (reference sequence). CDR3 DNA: TGTGCCAGCAGCTCAACATTGGCTCTAGTCTCCTACAATGAGCAGTTCTTC. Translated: CASSSTLALVSYNEQFF.

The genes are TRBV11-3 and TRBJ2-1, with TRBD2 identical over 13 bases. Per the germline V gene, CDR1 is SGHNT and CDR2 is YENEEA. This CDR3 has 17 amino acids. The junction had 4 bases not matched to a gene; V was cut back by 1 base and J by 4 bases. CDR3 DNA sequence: TGTGCCAGCAGCTTAGGGGGGACTAGCGGGATTTACAATGAGCAGTTCTTC. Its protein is CASSLGGTSGIYNEQFF. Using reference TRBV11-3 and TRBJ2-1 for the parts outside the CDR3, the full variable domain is EAGVVQSPRYKIIEKKQPVAFWCNPISGHNTLYWYLQNLGQGPELLIRYENEEAVDDSQLPKDRFSAERLKGVDSTLKIQPAELGDSAVYLCASSLGGTSGIYNEQFFGPGTRLTVL.

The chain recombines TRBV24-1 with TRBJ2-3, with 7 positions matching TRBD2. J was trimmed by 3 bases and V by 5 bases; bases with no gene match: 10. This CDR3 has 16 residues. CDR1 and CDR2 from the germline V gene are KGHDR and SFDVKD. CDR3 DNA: TGTGCCACCAGTGGGCCCGGGAGGCGGGGAACAGATACGCAGTATTTT. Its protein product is CATSGPGRRGTDTQYF.

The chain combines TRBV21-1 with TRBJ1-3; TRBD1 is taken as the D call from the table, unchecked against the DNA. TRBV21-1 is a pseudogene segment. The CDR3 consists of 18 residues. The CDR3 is CASSKGKSTGGEGNTIYF. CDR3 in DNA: TGTGCCAGCAGCAAGGGAAAAAGTACAGGGGGCGAGGGAAACACCATATATTTT.

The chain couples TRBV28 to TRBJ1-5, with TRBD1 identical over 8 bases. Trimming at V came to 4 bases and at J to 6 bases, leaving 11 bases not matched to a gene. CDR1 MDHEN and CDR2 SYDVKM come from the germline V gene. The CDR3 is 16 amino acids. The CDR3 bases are TGTGCCAGCAGTTCGGGCCTCGACAGGGGCATTCAGCCCCAGCATTTT. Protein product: CASSSGLDRGIQPQHF. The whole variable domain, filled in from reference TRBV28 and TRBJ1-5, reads DVKVTQSSRYLVKRTGEKVFLECVQDMDHENMFWYRQDPGLGLRLIYFSYDVKMKEKGDIPEGYSVSREKKERFSLILESASTNQTSMYLCASSSGLDRGIQPQHFGDGTRLSIL.

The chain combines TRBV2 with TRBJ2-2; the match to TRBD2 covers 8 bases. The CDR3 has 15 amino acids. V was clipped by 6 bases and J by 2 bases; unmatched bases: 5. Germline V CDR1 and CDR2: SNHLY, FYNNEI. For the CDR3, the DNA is TGTGCCAGCAGGGCTAGCGGGCTTAACACCGGGGAGCTGTTTTTT. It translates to CASRASGLNTGELFF.

The CDR3 region has the DNA TGTGCCTGGAGTGTACACGCGGATACTGAAGCTTTCTTT. Translating gives CAWSVHADTEAFF. The chain employs TRBV30 and TRBJ1-1; D ambiguous. The V gene's germline CDR1 is GTSNPN and CDR2 SVGIG (reference sequence). The V gene lost 0 bases and the J gene lost 5 bases, with 10 bases spanning the gap. The CDR3 contains 13 residues.

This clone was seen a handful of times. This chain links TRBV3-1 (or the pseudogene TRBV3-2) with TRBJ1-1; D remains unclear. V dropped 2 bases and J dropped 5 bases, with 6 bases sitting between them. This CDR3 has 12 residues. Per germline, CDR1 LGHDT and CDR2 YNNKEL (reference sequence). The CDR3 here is CASSQSGTEAFF. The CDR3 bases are TGTGCCAGCAGCCAATCGGGGACTGAAGCTTTCTTT.

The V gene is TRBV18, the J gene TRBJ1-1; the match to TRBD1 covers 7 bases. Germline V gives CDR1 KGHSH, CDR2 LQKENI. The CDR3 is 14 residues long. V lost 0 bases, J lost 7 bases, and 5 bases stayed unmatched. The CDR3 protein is CASSPPPGGVEAFF. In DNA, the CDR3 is TGTGCCAGCTCACCACCCCCAGGGGGAGTTGAAGCTTTCTTT.

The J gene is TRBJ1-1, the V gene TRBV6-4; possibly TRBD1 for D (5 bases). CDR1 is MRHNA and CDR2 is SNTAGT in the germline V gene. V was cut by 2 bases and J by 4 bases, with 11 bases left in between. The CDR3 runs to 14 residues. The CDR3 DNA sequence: TGTGCCAGCAGTGACCAAGACAGAGGCACTGAAGCTTTCTTT. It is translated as CASSDQDRGTEAFF.

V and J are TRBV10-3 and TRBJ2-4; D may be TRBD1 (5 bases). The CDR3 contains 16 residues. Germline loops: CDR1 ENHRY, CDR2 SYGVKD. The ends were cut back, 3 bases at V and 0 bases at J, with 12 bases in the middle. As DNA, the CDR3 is TGTGCCATCAGTGAACATCAGGGTATAGCCAAAAACATTCAGTACTTC. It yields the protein CAISEHQGIAKNIQYF.

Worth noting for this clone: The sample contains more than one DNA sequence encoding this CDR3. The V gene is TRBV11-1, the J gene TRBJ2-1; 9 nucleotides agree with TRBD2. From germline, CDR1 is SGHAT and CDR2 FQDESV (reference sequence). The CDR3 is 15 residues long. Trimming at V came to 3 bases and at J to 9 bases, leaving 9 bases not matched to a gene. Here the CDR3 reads CASSFPTSGRLEQFF. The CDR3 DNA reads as TGTGCCAGCAGCTTCCCGACTAGCGGAAGGCTTGAGCAGTTCTTC. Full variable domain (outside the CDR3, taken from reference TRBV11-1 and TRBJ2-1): EAEVAQSPRYKITEKSQAVAFWCDPISGHATLYWYRQILGQGPELLVQFQDESVVDDSQLPKDRFSAERLKGVDSTLKIQPAELGDSAMYLCASSFPTSGRLEQFFGPGTRLTVL.

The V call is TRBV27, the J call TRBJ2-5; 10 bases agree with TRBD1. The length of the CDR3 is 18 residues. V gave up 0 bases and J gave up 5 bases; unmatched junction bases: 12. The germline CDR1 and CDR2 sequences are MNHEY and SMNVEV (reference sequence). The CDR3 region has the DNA TGTGCCAGCAGTTTATCGGGACCTCCGACAGGGGGCGGGGAGACCCAGTACTTC. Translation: CASSLSGPPTGGGETQYF.

CDR3 DNA: TGTGCCAGCAGCTTTACAGGGGGCAATCAGCCCCAGCATTTT. Encoded protein: CASSFTGGNQPQHF. The rearrangement links TRBV7-2 to TRBJ1-5; 7 nucleotides agree with TRBD1. Germline assignment: CDR1 SGHTA and CDR2 FQGNSA. J gave up 2 bases and V 3 bases, and 1 base lay outside the gene matches. The CDR3 covers 14 residues.

CDR3 nucleotides: TGTGCCAGCAGTTTATTTGGTGGGCGTAATGAGCAGTTCTTC. Translation gives CASSLFGGRNEQFF. The chain has TRBV27 and TRBJ2-1, with unresolved D. Trimming cost V 1 base and J 7 bases, with 11 bases left between them. This CDR3 is built from 14 residues. Germline CDR1 reads MNHEY; CDR2 reads SMNVEV (reference sequence).

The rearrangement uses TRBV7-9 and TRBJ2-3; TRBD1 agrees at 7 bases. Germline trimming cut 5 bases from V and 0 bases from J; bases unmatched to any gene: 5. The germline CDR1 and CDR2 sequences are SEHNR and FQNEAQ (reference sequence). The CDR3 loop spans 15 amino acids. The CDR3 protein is CASSPTTGSTDTQYF. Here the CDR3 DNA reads TGTGCCAGCAGCCCAACGACAGGGAGCACAGATACGCAGTATTTT.

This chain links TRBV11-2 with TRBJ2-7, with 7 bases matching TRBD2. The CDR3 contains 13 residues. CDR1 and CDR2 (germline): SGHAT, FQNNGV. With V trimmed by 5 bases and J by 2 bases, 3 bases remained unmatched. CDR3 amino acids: CASSPGGAYEQYF. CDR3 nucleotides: TGTGCCAGCAGCCCGGGAGGAGCCTACGAGCAGTACTTC.

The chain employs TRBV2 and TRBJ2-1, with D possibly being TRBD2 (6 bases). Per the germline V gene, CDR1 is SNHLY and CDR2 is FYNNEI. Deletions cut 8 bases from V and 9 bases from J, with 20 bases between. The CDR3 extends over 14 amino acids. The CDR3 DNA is TGTGCCAGCTACCGGGAGATGGGGTTTGCTGAGCAGTTCTTC. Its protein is CASYREMGFAEQFF.

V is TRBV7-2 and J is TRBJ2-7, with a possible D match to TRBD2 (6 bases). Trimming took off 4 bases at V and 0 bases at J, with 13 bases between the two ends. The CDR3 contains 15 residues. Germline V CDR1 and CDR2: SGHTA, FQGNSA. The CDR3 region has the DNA TGTGCCAGCAGCTACGGGACGGGGGTCTCCTACGAGCAGTACTTC. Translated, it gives CASSYGTGVSYEQYF.